The text below deals with one TCR beta chain. Sequencing was performed with immunoSEQ multiplex PCR; in TCRdb, only in-frame clones are kept and a portion is missing. Here the sample spans more than 140,000 clones, 84% being singletons. This entry belongs to a study of blood T cell repertoires in COVID-19. Trimming took 3 bases from V and 6 from J, leaving 17 bases between them. Germline V CDR1 and CDR2: LNHDA, SQIVND (reference sequence). This CDR3 has 15 residues. The sample taken for sequencing was peripheral blood. The clonotype originates from a woman aged 45-65 years in a cohort sampled during active or convalescent COVID-19. This chain uses TRBV19 with TRBJ1-2; D perhaps matches TRBD1 (6 bases). The CDR3 sequence is CASSISQGDYNGYTF. In nucleotides, the CDR3 is TGTGCCAGTAGTATCTCACAGGGAGACTATAATGGCTACACCTTC. The full variable domain, with the rest looked up from reference TRBV19 and TRBJ1-2, is DGGITQSPKYLFRKEGQNVTLSCEQNLNHDAMYWYRQDPGQGLRLIYYSQIVNDFQKGDIAEGYSVSREKKESFPLTVTSAQKNPTAFYLCASSISQGDYNGYTFGSGTRLTVV.